These T cell receptor beta chains were read from a single sample in a study of OX40 agonist ivuxolimab in advanced cancers. Sequencing was performed with immunoSEQ multiplex PCR; in TCRdb, only in-frame clones are kept and a portion is missing. The sample contains tens of thousands of clones, over 80% of which appear only once. Source: CD4+ or CD8+ T cells sorted from blood, taken in a trial of the OX40 agonist ivuxolimab. The receptor set was obtained from an adult with an advanced solid tumor such as melanoma, head and neck, liver or kidney cancer. Both conserved end residues are part of each CDR3. D genes are given only for firm matches. Rows give clone size only sometimes, using once, few, many, or a class for an expanded clone.

D	size	V	J	CDR3	DNA
NA	NA	TRBV7-2	TRBJ1-6	CASSLAGLTNSPLHF	TGTGCCAGCAGCTTGGCCGGACTTACCAATTCACCCCTCCACTTT
NA	NA	TRBV7-9	TRBJ2-3	CASSSPAANTDTQYF	TGTGCCAGCAGCTCTCCCGCGGCCAACACAGATACGCAGTATTTT
TRBD1	NA	TRBV28	TRBJ1-1	CASSSRDRPSKNTEAFF	TGTGCCAGCAGTTCACGGGACAGACCCTCGAAGAACACTGAAGCTTTCTTT
TRBD1	NA	TRBV13	TRBJ1-6	CASSLGARTGVSPLHF	TGTGCCAGCAGCTTAGGCGCAAGGACAGGGGTTTCACCCCTCCACTTT
NA	NA	TRBV4-2	TRBJ2-3	CASSQDGAGPDTQYF	TGTGCCAGCAGCCAAGATGGCGCCGGCCCAGATACGCAGTATTTT
TRBD1	NA	TRBV7-6	TRBJ2-1	CASRRGTGGGNEQFF	TGTGCCAGCAGAAGAGGGACAGGGGGAGGAAATGAGCAGTTCTTC
TRBD1	few	TRBV29-1	TRBJ2-3	CSAEAGTGGYTDTQYF	TGCAGCGCGGAGGCCGGGACAGGGGGCTACACAGATACGCAGTATTTT
NA	NA	TRBV9	TRBJ2-1	CASSAGHGGASREQFF	TGTGCCAGCAGCGCCGGTCATGGGGGGGCCTCCCGTGAGCAGTTCTTC
NA	NA	TRBV6-5	TRBJ1-1	CASSYEGSNTEAFF	TGTGCCAGCAGTTACGAGGGCTCGAACACTGAAGCTTTCTTT
NA	NA	TRBV5-1	TRBJ2-3	CASSSEGDTQYF	TGCGCCAGCAGCTCGGAAGGCGATACGCAGTATTTT
NA	NA	TRBV7-8	TRBJ1-2	CASSFLKDSLTYGYTF	TGTGCCAGCAGCTTTTTAAAGGACAGCTTAACCTATGGCTACACCTTC
NA	NA	TRBV11-3	TRBJ1-1	CASLREINTEAFF	TGTGCCAGCCTACGGGAGATTAACACTGAAGCTTTCTTT
TRBD2	NA	TRBV28	TRBJ2-7	CASSLGAGGPDEQYF	TGTGCCAGCAGTTTAGGAGCGGGGGGACCGGACGAGCAGTACTTC
NA	NA	TRBV5-1	TRBJ1-1	CASRDQGIGTEAFF	TGCGCCAGCAGAGACCAGGGTATAGGCACTGAAGCTTTCTTT
NA	NA	TRBV28	TRBJ2-7	CASKGGYEQYF	TGTGCCAGCAAGGGGGGCTACGAGCAGTACTTC
NA	NA	TRBV10-3	TRBJ2-1	CAISESKRGLLNEQFF	TGTGCCATCAGTGAGTCTAAGAGGGGATTACTCAATGAGCAGTTCTTC
NA	NA	TRBV7-8	TRBJ2-7	CASSPGGGYEQYF	TGTGCCAGCAGTCCAGGAGGCGGTTACGAGCAGTACTTC
TRBD1	NA	TRBV5-4	TRBJ1-1	CATNRGNTEAFF	TGTGCCACCAACAGGGGGAACACTGAAGCTTTCTTT
NA	NA	TRBV11-3	TRBJ1-3	CASSLDGPSGNTIYF	TGTGCCAGCAGCTTAGACGGTCCTTCTGGAAACACCATATATTTT
NA	NA	TRBV18	TRBJ2-5	CASSPPLRPQETQYF	TGTGCCAGCTCACCACCGTTACGTCCCCAAGAGACCCAGTACTTC
NA	NA	TRBV13	TRBJ1-5	CASSFGSNQPQHF	TGTGCCAGCAGCTTCGGCAGCAATCAGCCCCAGCATTTT
NA	once	TRBV6-6	TRBJ1-6	CASSASSSYNSPLHF	TGTGCCAGCAGTGCGTCGAGCTCCTATAATTCACCCCTCCACTTT
NA	NA	TRBV7-6	TRBJ1-4	CASSPRLSNEKLFF	TGTGCCAGCAGCCCTCGACTGAGTAATGAAAAACTGTTTTTT
NA	NA	TRBV11-2	TRBJ1-1	CASSLDLGEAFF	TGTGCCAGCAGCTTAGACTTGGGAGAAGCTTTCTTT
TRBD2	NA	TRBV7-2	TRBJ2-4	CASSIGLAGALSWNIQYF	TGTGCCAGCAGCATTGGACTAGCGGGGGCCTTGAGTTGGAACATTCAGTACTTC
TRBD2	few	TRBV7-7	TRBJ2-5	CASSLVWGGQETQYF	TGTGCTAGCAGCTTAGTTTGGGGGGGCCAAGAGACCCAGTACTTC
NA	NA	TRBV5-4	TRBJ1-2	CASSPPPQVNGLYGYTF	TGTGCCAGCAGCCCGCCACCTCAGGTTAACGGACTATATGGCTACACCTTC
NA	few	TRBV6-1	TRBJ2-3	CASSESARAGDTQYF	TGTGCCAGCAGTGAATCCGCCAGGGCGGGAGATACGCAGTATTTT
TRBD1	NA	TRBV28	TRBJ1-1	CASSSGQGNTEAFF	TGTGCCAGCAGTTCGGGACAGGGGAACACTGAAGCTTTCTTT
TRBD1	NA	TRBV5-4	TRBJ1-1	CASSVYRGSATEAFF	TGTGCCAGCAGCGTATACAGGGGGAGTGCCACTGAAGCTTTCTTT
TRBD1	few	TRBV7-2	TRBJ1-6	CASSLGQGLGNSPLHF	TGTGCCAGCAGCCTCGGACAGGGTCTCGGTAATTCACCCCTCCACTTT
TRBD2	NA	TRBV11-3	TRBJ2-2	CASSLPSGGHGTGELFF	TGTGCCAGCAGCTTACCTAGCGGGGGGCACGGCACCGGGGAGCTGTTTTTT
NA	once	TRBV11-3	TRBJ2-1	CASSLEGNEQFF	TGTGCCAGCAGCTTAGAAGGGAATGAGCAGTTCTTC
NA	NA	TRBV7-9	TRBJ2-4	CASRPPTAKNIQYF	TGTGCCAGCAGGCCTCCTACAGCCAAAAACATTCAGTACTTC
NA	few	TRBV18	TRBJ1-4	CASSQGQNEKLFF	TGTGCCAGCTCACAGGGCCAGAATGAAAAACTGTTTTTT
NA	NA	TRBV7-9	TRBJ2-2	CASSLATTGELFF	TGTGCCAGCAGCTTAGCGACTACCGGGGAGCTGTTTTTT
NA	medium-sized	TRBV30	TRBJ1-5	CAWTSQGFHQPQHF	TGTGCCTGGACCTCTCAGGGGTTCCATCAGCCCCAGCATTTT
NA	NA	TRBV10-3	TRBJ2-5	CAVRRSPQETQYF	TGTGCCGTTCGTCGGTCACCTCAAGAGACCCAGTACTTC
TRBD1	NA	TRBV6-1	TRBJ2-3	CASSGPPVTGGRSDTQYF	TGTGCCAGCAGTGGACCCCCGGTTACAGGGGGCAGGTCAGATACGCAGTATTTT
NA	NA	TRBV6-1	TRBJ1-5	CASSKQPDSNQPQHF	TGTGCCAGCAGCAAACAGCCAGATAGCAATCAGCCCCAGCATTTT
TRBD1	NA	TRBV7-9	TRBJ1-6	CASTSWGTGYKDSPLHF	TGTGCCAGCACCTCTTGGGGGACAGGGTACAAGGATTCACCCCTCCACTTT
NA	NA	TRBV11-2	TRBJ2-2	CASSLNGGYGELFF	TGTGCCAGCAGCTTAAACGGGGGATACGGGGAGCTGTTTTTT
NA	NA	TRBV5-4	TRBJ2-1	CASPRIGKTVNEQFF	TGTGCCAGCCCCCGGATCGGGAAAACCGTCAATGAGCAGTTCTTC
NA	NA	TRBV9	TRBJ1-1	CASSADFLEDTEAFF	TGTGCCAGCAGCGCCGACTTCTTGGAGGACACTGAAGCTTTCTTT
NA	NA	TRBV6-6	TRBJ1-1	CASSTRGGVTEAFF	TGTGCCAGCAGTACCCGTGGGGGAGTCACTGAAGCTTTCTTT
NA	NA	TRBV23-1	TRBJ2-2	CASSQFPGQRLTGELFF	TGCGCCAGCAGTCAATTTCCCGGACAGAGACTTACCGGGGAGCTGTTTTTT
NA	NA	TRBV18	TRBJ1-1	CASSPGENAFF	TGTGCCAGCTCACCAGGGGAAAATGCTTTCTTT
NA	NA	TRBV25-1	TRBJ2-3	CASSEWGDGSTDTQYF	TGTGCCAGCAGTGAATGGGGCGACGGTTCTACAGATACGCAGTATTTT
NA	NA	TRBV28	TRBJ2-3	CASSSITRRTDTQYF	TGTGCCAGCAGTTCAATAACAAGACGCACAGATACGCAGTATTTT
TRBD1	NA	TRBV7-8	TRBJ2-5	CASSFAGGRGETQYF	TGTGCCAGCAGCTTCGCAGGGGGCCGGGGAGAGACCCAGTACTTC
TRBD2	NA	TRBV6-6	TRBJ2-3	CASSSTSGGWSGTQYF	TGTGCCAGCAGTTCGACTAGCGGGGGTTGGTCAGGTACGCAGTATTTT
NA	NA	TRBV9	TRBJ1-1	CASNREVGTEAFF	TGTGCCAGCAACAGGGAAGTCGGGACTGAAGCTTTCTTT
NA	NA	TRBV28	TRBJ1-2	CASGTQGGYTF	TGTGCCAGCGGCACACAAGGTGGCTACACCTTC
NA	NA	TRBV25-1	TRBJ2-7	CASSGDLWDEQYF	TGTGCCAGCAGTGGGGATCTATGGGACGAGCAGTACTTC
TRBD2	NA	TRBV19	TRBJ2-1	CASSILTSGYNEQFF	TGTGCCAGTAGTATCCTGACTAGCGGATACAATGAGCAGTTCTTC
TRBD2	NA	TRBV7-3	TRBJ2-7	CASSLAGGNYEQYF	TGTGCCAGCAGCCTAGCGGGGGGGAACTACGAGCAGTACTTC
NA	few	TRBV4-3	TRBJ2-3	CASSPFGGDTQYF	TGCGCCAGCAGCCCCTTTGGGGGAGATACGCAGTATTTT
TRBD1	NA	TRBV11-2	TRBJ2-5	CASSLGWTGGEETQYF	TGTGCCAGCAGCTTAGGTTGGACAGGGGGCGAAGAGACCCAGTACTTC
TRBD1	NA	TRBV6-1	TRBJ1-5	CASSVGTGNDEPQHF	TGTGCCAGCAGCGTCGGGACAGGGAATGATGAGCCCCAGCATTTT
NA	few	TRBV19	TRBJ1-2	CASNFLRQERPNGYTF	TGTGCCAGTAACTTCCTCAGACAGGAGAGGCCTAATGGCTACACCTTC